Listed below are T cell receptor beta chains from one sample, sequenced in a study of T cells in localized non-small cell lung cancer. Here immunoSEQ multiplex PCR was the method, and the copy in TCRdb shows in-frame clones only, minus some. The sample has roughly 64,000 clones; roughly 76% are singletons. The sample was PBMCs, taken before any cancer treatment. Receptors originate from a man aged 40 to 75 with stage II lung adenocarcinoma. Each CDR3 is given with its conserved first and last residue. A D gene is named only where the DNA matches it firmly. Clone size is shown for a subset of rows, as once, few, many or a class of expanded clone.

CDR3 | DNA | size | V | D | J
CASRPAQASNQPQHF | TGTGCCAGCAGGCCCGCGCAGGCGAGCAATCAGCCCCAGCATTTT | - | TRBV2 | - | TRBJ1-5
CASSYAGSSGNTIYF | TGTGCCAGCAGTTACGCGGGATCCTCTGGAAACACCATATATTTT | - | TRBV6-5 | - | TRBJ1-3
CAISEGTGAGELFF | TGTGCCATCAGTGAAGGGACAGGGGCCGGGGAGCTGTTTTTT | few | TRBV10-3 | TRBD1 | TRBJ2-2
CASSPPLGPEAFF | TGTGCCAGCAGTCCCCCGTTGGGACCTGAAGCTTTCTTT | - | TRBV6-6 | - | TRBJ1-1
CASSLEESGSGQYF | TGTGCCAGTAGTCTGGAGGAGTCGGGGAGTGGGCAGTATTTT | - | TRBV19 | - | TRBJ2-3
CASSIGQGINYGYTF | TGTGCCAGTAGTATTGGACAGGGAATAAACTATGGCTACACCTTC | - | TRBV19 | TRBD1 | TRBJ1-2
CASNSGRVYEQYF | TGTGCCAGCAATAGCGGGAGAGTGTACGAGCAGTACTTC | few | TRBV2 | TRBD2 | TRBJ2-7
CASSSDMGGGVFGYTF | TGTGCCAGTAGTAGCGACATGGGGGGTGGGGTGTTTGGCTACACCTTC | - | TRBV19 | - | TRBJ1-2
CAWSAPGQSYNIQYF | TGTGCCTGGAGTGCTCCGGGACAGTCGTATAACATTCAGTACTTC | - | TRBV30 | TRBD1 | TRBJ2-4
CASSLMTGEGYTF | TGTGCCAGCAGCTTAATGACAGGGGAGGGCTACACCTTC | few | TRBV7-3 | TRBD1 | TRBJ1-2
CASSFVKGGANYGYTF | TGCGCCAGCAGCTTCGTCAAGGGGGGAGCTAACTATGGCTACACCTTC | once | TRBV5-1 | - | TRBJ1-2
CASTRTGQGPDTQYF | TGTGCCAGCACCAGAACCGGACAGGGACCAGATACGCAGTATTTT | - | TRBV7-9 | TRBD1 | TRBJ2-3
CASSLDSASPSEQYF | TGTGCCAGCAGCTTGGACTCCGCTTCCCCCAGCGAGCAGTACTTC | once | TRBV7-2 | - | TRBJ2-7
CASSQSRGPYEQYF | TGTGCCAGCAGCCAAAGCAGGGGGCCCTACGAGCAGTACTTC | once | TRBV7-2 | TRBD1 | TRBJ2-7
CASSWRGSNEKLFF | TGTGCCAGCAGTTGGAGAGGGTCTAATGAAAAACTGTTTTTT | - | TRBV6-5 | - | TRBJ1-4
CASSIAYLLRETNTEAFF | TGTGCCAGTAGTATAGCTTACCTCCTTAGGGAGACGAACACTGAAGCTTTCTTT | - | TRBV19 | - | TRBJ1-1
CASSPRDNTDTQYF | TGTGCCAGCTCTCCCCGGGACAACACAGATACGCAGTATTTT | - | TRBV18 | - | TRBJ2-3
CASSLDFKADTQYF | TGTGCCAGCAGCTTGGACTTCAAGGCCGATACGCAGTATTTT | - | TRBV5-4 | - | TRBJ2-3
CASSGLQGSLVYGYTF | TGTGCCAGCAGCGGACTTCAGGGTAGTTTGGTCTATGGCTACACCTTC | - | TRBV7-3 | - | TRBJ1-2
CASRITTGDFYEQYF | TGTGCCAGCAGGATTACGACAGGGGACTTCTACGAGCAGTACTTC | - | TRBV11-2 | TRBD1 | TRBJ2-7
CASSQVVGVEAFF | TGTGCCAGCAGCCAAGTGGTGGGTGTCGAAGCTTTCTTT | - | TRBV14 | - | TRBJ1-1
CASSLPPGQGRIEAFF | TGTGCCAGCAGTTTACCCCCAGGACAGGGTAGAATTGAAGCTTTCTTT | few | TRBV28 | TRBD1 | TRBJ1-1
CASSLAGATYGYTF | TGTGCCAGCAGCTTGGCCGGGGCTACCTATGGCTACACCTTC | many | TRBV5-4 | - | TRBJ1-2
CASSVGGMGNYGYTF | TGTGCCAGCAGCGTAGGGGGAATGGGGAACTATGGCTACACCTTC | - | TRBV9 | - | TRBJ1-2
CASSLGQGSFYGYTF | TGTGCCAGCAGCTTGGGACAGGGAAGCTTCTATGGCTACACCTTC | - | TRBV5-6 | TRBD1 | TRBJ1-2
CASSPQQGRAGPEAFF | TGTGCCAGCTCACCGCAACAGGGGCGTGCTGGGCCTGAAGCTTTCTTT | - | TRBV18 | TRBD1 | TRBJ1-1
CASRAQGTGNQPQHF | TGTGCTAGTAGAGCACAGGGTACTGGCAATCAGCCCCAGCATTTT | - | TRBV12-5 | - | TRBJ1-5
CAIRRGTAQDTQYF | TGTGCCATCAGACGAGGGACAGCCCAGGATACGCAGTATTTT | few | TRBV10-3 | TRBD1 | TRBJ2-3
CASSLVDRGNQPQHF | TGTGCCAGTAGTCTCGTGGACAGGGGGAATCAGCCCCAGCATTTT | few | TRBV19 | TRBD1 | TRBJ1-5
CASSPSVVSNEQFF | TGTGCCAGCTCACCCTCCGTGGTCAGCAATGAGCAGTTCTTC | - | TRBV18 | - | TRBJ2-1
CASSLGTSETQYF | TGTGCCAGCAGCCTTGGGACTAGCGAGACCCAGTACTTC | - | TRBV7-2 | TRBD2 | TRBJ2-5
CASSLEGFRTDTQYF | TGTGCCAGCAGCTTAGAGGGTTTTCGCACAGATACGCAGTATTTT | few | TRBV7-9 | - | TRBJ2-3